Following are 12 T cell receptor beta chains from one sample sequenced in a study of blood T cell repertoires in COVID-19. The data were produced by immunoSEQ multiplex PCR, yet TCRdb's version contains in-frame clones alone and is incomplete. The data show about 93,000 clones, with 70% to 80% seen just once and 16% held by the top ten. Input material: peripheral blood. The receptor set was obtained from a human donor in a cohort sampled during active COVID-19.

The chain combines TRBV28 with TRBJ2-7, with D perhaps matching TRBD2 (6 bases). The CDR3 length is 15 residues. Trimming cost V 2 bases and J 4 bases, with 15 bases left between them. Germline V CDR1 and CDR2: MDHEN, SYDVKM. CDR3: CASSLPTGVVYEQYF. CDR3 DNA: TGTGCCAGCAGTTTACCGACGGGGGTGGTGTACGAGCAGTACTTC. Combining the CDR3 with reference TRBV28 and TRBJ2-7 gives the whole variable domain DVKVTQSSRYLVKRTGEKVFLECVQDMDHENMFWYRQDPGLGLRLIYFSYDVKMKEKGDIPEGYSVSREKKERFSLILESASTNQTSMYLCASSLPTGVVYEQYFGPGTRLTVT.

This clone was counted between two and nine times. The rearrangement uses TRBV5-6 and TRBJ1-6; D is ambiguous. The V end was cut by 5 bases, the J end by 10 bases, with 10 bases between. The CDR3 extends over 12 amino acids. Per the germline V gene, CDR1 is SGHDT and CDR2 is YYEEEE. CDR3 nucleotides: TGTGCCAGCAGTTCTTATGGCTCACCCCTCCACTTT. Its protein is CASSSYGSPLHF.

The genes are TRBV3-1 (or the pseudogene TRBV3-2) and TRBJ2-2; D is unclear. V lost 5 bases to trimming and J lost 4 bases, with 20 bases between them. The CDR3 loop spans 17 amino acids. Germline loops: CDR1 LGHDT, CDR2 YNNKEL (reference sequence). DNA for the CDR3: TGTGCCAGCAGCAAAGGGTTACTACTCCGACTCACCGGGGAGCTGTTTTTT. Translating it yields CASSKGLLLRLTGELFF.

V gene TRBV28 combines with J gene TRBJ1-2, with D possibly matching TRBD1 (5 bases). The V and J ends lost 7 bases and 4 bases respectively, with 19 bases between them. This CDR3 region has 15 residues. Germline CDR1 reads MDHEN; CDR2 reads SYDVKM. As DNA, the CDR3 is TGTGCCAGCAATACTCAGGGTGGGCGTAGCTATGGCTACACCTTC. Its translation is CASNTQGGRSYGYTF.

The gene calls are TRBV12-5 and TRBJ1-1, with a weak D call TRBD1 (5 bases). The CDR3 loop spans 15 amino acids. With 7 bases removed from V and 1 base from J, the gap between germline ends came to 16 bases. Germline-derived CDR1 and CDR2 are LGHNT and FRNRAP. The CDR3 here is CASAPDTASNTEAFF. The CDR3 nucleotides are TGTGCTAGTGCCCCGGACACGGCTTCGAACACTGAAGCTTTCTTT.

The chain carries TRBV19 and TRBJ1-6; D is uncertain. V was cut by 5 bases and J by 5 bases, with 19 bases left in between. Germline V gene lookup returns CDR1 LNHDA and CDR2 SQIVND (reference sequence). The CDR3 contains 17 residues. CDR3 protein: CASSYRGAGKNNSPLHF. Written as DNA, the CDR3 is TGTGCCAGTAGTTATCGGGGTGCGGGGAAGAATAATTCACCCCTCCACTTT.

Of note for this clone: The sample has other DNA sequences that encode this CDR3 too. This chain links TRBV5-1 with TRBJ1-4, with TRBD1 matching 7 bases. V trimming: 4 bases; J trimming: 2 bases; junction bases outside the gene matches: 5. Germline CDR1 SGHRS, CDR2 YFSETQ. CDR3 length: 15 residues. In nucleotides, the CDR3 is TGCGCCAGCAGCGAAACAGGGGCGACTAATGAAAAACTGTTTTTT. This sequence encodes CASSETGATNEKLFF. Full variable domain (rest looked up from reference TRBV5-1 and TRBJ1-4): KAGVTQTPRYLIKTRGQQVTLSCSPISGHRSVSWYQQTPGQGLQFLFEYFSETQRNKGNFPGRFSGRQFSNSRSEMNVSTLELGDSALYLCASSETGATNEKLFFGSGTQLSVL.

The CDR3 region has the DNA TGCAGCGCGGGGGGACAGGGCGATAGGGAGCAGTTCTTC. Encoded protein: CSAGGQGDREQFF. This chain uses TRBV29-1 with TRBJ2-1; 9 bases are a match to TRBD1. Germline V gives CDR1 SQVTM, CDR2 ANQGSEA. This CDR3 comprises 13 residues. V dropped 7 bases and J dropped 10; count of bases not matched to a gene: 11.

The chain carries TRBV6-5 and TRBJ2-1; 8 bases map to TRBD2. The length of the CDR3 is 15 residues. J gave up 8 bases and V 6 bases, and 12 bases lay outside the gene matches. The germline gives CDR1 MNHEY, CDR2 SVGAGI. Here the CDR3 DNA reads TGTGCCAGCAGGCGGGGGGCGGGACGGAAGTATGAGCAGTTCTTC. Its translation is CASRRGAGRKYEQFF.

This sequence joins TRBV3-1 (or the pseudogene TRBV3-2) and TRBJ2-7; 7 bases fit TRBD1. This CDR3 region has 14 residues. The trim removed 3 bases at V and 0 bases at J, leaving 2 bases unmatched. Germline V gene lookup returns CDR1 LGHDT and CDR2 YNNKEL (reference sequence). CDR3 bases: TGTGCCAGCAGCCAGGGGGACAGCTCCTACGAGCAGTACTTC. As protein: CASSQGDSSYEQYF.

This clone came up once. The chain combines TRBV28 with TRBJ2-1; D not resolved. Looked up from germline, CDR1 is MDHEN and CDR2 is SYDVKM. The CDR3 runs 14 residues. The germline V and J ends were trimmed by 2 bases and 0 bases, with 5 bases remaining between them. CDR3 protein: CASSLASSYNEQFF. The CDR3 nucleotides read TGTGCCAGCAGTTTAGCTAGCTCCTACAATGAGCAGTTCTTC.

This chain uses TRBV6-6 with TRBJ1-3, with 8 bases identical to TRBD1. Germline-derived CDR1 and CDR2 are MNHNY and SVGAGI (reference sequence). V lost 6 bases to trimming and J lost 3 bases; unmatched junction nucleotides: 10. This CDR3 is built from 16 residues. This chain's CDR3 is CASSPGQGGFGNTIYF. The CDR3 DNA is TGTGCCAGCAGCCCCGGACAGGGAGGGTTTGGAAACACCATATATTTT.